Listed here is a single T cell receptor (beta chain). This sample was included in a study of cytomegalovirus exposure and HLA in healthy donors. The CDR3 runs 15 residues. Losses at the gene ends were 4 bases for V and 4 bases for J; bases not matched to a gene: 10. Germline lookup yields CDR1 SQVTM and CDR2 ANQGSEA. Use of 60 Vbeta and 13 Jbeta primers characterized the PCR. Clones were read by immunoSEQ multiplex PCR, and TCRdb kept only the in-frame ones, dropping some. The repertoire holds fewer than 130,000 clones, around three quarters seen once, with more than 4.5% in the top ten. The source is a female donor in good health and CMV-seropositive. The specimen sequenced was PBMCs. The chain has TRBV29-1 and TRBJ2-3; TRBD1 matches 8 bases. CDR3 protein: CSVVVRDRLADTQYF. In DNA form, the CDR3 reads TGCAGCGTTGTTGTCCGGGACAGGCTCGCAGATACGCAGTATTTT.